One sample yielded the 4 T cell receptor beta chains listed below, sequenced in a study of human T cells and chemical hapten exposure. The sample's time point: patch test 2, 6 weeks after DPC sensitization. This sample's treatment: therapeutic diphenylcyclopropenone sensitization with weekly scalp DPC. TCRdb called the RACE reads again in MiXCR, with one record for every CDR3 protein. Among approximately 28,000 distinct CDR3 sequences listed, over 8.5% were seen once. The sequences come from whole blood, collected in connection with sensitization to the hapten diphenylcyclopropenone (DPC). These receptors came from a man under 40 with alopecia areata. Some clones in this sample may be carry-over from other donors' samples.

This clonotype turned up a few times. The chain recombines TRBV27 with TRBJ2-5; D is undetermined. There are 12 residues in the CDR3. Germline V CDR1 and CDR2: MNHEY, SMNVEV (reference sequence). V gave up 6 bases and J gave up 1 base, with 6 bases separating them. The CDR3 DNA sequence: TGTGCCAGCAGAACGGCCCAAGAGACCCAGTACTTC. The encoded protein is CASRTAQETQYF.

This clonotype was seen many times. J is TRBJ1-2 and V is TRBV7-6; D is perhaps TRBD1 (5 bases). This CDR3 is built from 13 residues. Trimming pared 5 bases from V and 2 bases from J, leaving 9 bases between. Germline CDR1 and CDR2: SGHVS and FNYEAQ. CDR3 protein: CASSQGLNYGYTF. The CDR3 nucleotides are TGTGCCAGCAGCCAGGGACTGAACTATGGCTACACCTTC.

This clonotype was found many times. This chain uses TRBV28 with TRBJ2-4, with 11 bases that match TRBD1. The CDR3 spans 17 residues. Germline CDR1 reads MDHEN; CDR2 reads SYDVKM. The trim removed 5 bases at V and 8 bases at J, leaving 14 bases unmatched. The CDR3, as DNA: TGTGCCAGCAGTCCACCCCTAAGGACAGGGGGCTTGTACATTCAGTACTTC. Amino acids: CASSPPLRTGGLYIQYF.

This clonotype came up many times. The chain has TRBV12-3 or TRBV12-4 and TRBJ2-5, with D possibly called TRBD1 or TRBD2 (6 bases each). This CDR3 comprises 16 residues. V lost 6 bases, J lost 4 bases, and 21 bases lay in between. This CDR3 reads CASSLEGGQQRETQYF. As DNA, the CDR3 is TGTGCCAGCAGCCTTGAGGGAGGACAGCAGAGAGAGACCCAGTACTTC.